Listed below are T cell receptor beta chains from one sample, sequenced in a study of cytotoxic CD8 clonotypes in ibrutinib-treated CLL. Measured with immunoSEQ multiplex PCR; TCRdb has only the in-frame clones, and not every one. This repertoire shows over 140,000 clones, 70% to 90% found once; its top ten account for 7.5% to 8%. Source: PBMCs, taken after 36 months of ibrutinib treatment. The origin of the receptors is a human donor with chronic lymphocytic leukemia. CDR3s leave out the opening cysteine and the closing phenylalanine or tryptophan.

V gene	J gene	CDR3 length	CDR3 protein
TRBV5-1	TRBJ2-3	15	ASSFQPGSAGTDTQY
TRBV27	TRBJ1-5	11	ASRNEASQPQH
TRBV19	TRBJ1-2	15	ASSIPATSTGPYGYT
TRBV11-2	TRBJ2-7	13	ASSSAGQVGNEQY
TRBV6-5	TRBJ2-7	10	ASSYLGDEQY
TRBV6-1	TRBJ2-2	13	ASRGRQGGTGELF
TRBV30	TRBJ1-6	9	AWSSSGSLH
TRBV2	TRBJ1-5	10	ASSFMDQPQH
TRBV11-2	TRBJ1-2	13	ASSSYLTGWHGYT
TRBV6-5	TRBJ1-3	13	ASSRGGSSGNTIY
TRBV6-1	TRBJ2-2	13	ASSPRTGYTGELF
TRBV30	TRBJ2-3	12	AWTKGLVTDTQY
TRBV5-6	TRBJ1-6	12	ASSLGLEGSPLH
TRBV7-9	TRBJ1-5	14	ASSGGTGSSNQPQH
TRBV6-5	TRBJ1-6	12	ASARQGGYSPLH
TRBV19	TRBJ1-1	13	ASNNPGRGNTEAF
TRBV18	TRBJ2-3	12	ASSDPSVRRVPN
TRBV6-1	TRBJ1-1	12	ASRGYRGFPQAF
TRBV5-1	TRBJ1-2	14	ASSPWDRNSNYGYT
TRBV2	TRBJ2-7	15	ASSEGRGLADSYEQY
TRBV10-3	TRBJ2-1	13	AISDLGQEYNEQF
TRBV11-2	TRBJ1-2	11	ASSGQGGYGYT
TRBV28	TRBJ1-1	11	ASSLGRDTEAF
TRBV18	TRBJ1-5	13	ASSPPGGSNQPQH
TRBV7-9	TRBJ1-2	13	ASSPRGTANYGYT
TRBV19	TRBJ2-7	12	ASHDSGHIYEQY
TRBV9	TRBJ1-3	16	ASSERLGQGLSGNTIY
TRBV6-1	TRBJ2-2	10	ASRQFTGELF
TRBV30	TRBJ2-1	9	AWSVSREQF
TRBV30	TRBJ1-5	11	AWSDRSNQPQH
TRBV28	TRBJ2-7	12	ASSHGPTHYEQY
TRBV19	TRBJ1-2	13	ASSIYAGGEYGYT
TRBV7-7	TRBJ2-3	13	ASSLGDSSTDTQY
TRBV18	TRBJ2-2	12	ASSPGQVTGELF
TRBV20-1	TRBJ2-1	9	SALVTNEQF
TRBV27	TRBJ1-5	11	ASSLREDQPQH
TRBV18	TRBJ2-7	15	ASSPPGGGGLGYEQY
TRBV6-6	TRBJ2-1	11	ASSYDSLGSEF
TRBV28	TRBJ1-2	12	ASSLSGQGGGYT
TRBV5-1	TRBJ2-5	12	ASSSASGKETQY
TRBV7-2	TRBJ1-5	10	ASRGPNQPQH
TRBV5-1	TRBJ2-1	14	ASSPVAGSSYNEQF
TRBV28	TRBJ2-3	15	ASSSMVVGAQEDAQY
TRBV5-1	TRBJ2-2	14	ASSLAPQSATGELF
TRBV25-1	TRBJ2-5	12	ASSTSSYGKTQY
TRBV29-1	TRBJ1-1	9	SVESYTEAF
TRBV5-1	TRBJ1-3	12	ASSLAPGEDTIY
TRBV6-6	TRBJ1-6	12	ASSYDRGNSPLH
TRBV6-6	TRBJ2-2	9	ASSTTGELF
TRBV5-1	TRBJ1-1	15	ASSLWLGGVENTEAF
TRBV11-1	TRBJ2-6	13	ASSPFISGANVLT
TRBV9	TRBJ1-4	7	ASSTGTA
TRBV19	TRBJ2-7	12	ASSINRASYEQY
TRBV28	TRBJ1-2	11	ASRSQGYYGYT
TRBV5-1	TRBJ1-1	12	ASSLGGSNTEAF
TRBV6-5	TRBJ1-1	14	ASSYGTAQINTEAF